Below are 25 T cell receptor beta chains sequenced from a single sample in a study of T cell responses to AZD1222 COVID-19 vaccine. Clones were sequenced by immunoSEQ multiplex PCR, and TCRdb holds only the in-frame ones, with some missing. The table shows roughly 120,000 clones, with 80% to 90% occurring only once. The sequencing used peripheral blood, collected on day 0 of AZD1222 vaccination. The source of these receptors is an adult in good health.

V is TRBV9 and J is TRBJ2-5; TRBD2 aligns across 11 bases. Per germline, CDR1 SGDLS and CDR2 YYNGEE. J gave up 1 base and V 3 bases, and 2 bases lay outside the gene matches. The CDR3 totals 15 residues. The CDR3 DNA follows: TGTGCCAGCAGCGCTAGCGGGGGGTCCCAAGAGACCCAGTACTTC. Translating gives CASSASGGSQETQYF.

The chain recombines TRBV4-3 with TRBJ1-3; weak D call: TRBD1 (6 bases). The ends were cut back, 1 base at V and 0 bases at J, with 7 bases in the middle. Germline V gene sequence: CDR1 LGHNA, CDR2 YSLEER. The CDR3 contains 15 residues. The CDR3 sequence: CASSQGTDSGNTIYF. Written as DNA, the CDR3 is TGCGCCAGCAGCCAAGGGACAGACTCTGGAAACACCATATATTTT.

V and J are TRBV11-1 and TRBJ2-1, with TRBD2 matching 7 bases. The V gene's germline CDR1 is SGHAT and CDR2 FQDESV (reference sequence). The CDR3 runs 16 residues. The junction had 14 bases not matched to a gene; V was cut back by 5 bases and J by 7 bases. This chain's CDR3 is CASSLLAGQLGNEQFF. In nucleotides, the CDR3 is TGTGCCAGCAGCCTATTAGCGGGCCAGCTTGGAAATGAGCAGTTCTTC.

The chain has TRBV5-1 and TRBJ2-1; D not certain. Trimming cost V 2 bases and J 6 bases, with 15 bases left between them. Germline values: CDR1 SGHRS, CDR2 YFSETQ. The CDR3 is 15 residues long. CDR3 coding DNA: TGCGCCAGCAGCTTTATGGGCCCAACGCCCAATGAGCAGTTCTTC. It is translated as CASSFMGPTPNEQFF.

The chain recombines TRBV11-3 with TRBJ2-7; 8 bases line up with TRBD1. With V trimmed by 1 base and J by 8 bases, 10 bases remained unmatched. The CDR3 is made up of 15 amino acids. Germline loops: CDR1 SGHNT, CDR2 YENEEA. CDR3 bases: TGTGCCAGCAGCTTAGTTTCCGGACAGGGAGTCAAGCAGTACTTC. As protein: CASSLVSGQGVKQYF.

The rearrangement joins TRBV5-4 to TRBJ2-7, with 8 bases matching TRBD2. The trim removed 5 bases at V and 1 base at J, leaving 8 bases unmatched. The CDR3 sequence is 15 residues long. Germline CDR1 SGHNT, CDR2 YYREEE (reference sequence). The chain's CDR3 is CASRRGTRYSYEQYF. The CDR3 nucleotides read TGTGCCAGCAGACGAGGGACTAGATATTCCTACGAGCAGTACTTC.

This clone was observed a single time. V gene TRBV28 combines with J gene TRBJ2-7, with a possible D match to TRBD1 (5 bases). Germline V lookup: CDR1 MDHEN, CDR2 SYDVKM. This CDR3 has 12 amino acids. The V and J ends lost 10 bases and 5 bases respectively, with 15 bases between them. The CDR3 DNA sequence: TGTGCCACGTACAGCAGGGTTCACGAGCAGTACTTC. Translating gives CATYSRVHEQYF. Together with reference TRBV28 and TRBJ2-7, the CDR3 gives the full variable domain: DVKVTQSSRYLVKRTGEKVFLECVQDMDHENMFWYRQDPGLGLRLIYFSYDVKMKEKGDIPEGYSVSREKKERFSLILESASTNQTSMYLCATYSRVHEQYFGPGTRLTVT.

This chain uses TRBV19 with TRBJ1-3; 8 positions agree with TRBD1. This CDR3 region has 17 residues. The germline V gene has CDR1 LNHDA and CDR2 SQIVND (reference sequence). V trimming: 5 bases; J trimming: 0 bases; junction bases outside the gene matches: 9. The CDR3 DNA is TGTGCCAGTAGTCGGACAGGGACGGTTCCCTCTGGAAACACCATATATTTT. It encodes CASSRTGTVPSGNTIYF.

The chain carries TRBV11-3 and TRBJ2-1; D is uncertain. CDR3 length: 12 amino acids. V dropped 5 bases and J dropped 5 bases, with 7 bases sitting between them. CDR1 SGHNT and CDR2 YENEEA come from the germline V gene. This chain's CDR3 is CASSLTHNEQFF. The CDR3 DNA follows: TGTGCCAGCAGCCTGACTCACAATGAGCAGTTCTTC.

The chain uses TRBV6-6 and TRBJ1-6; D unresolved. The CDR3 is 13 amino acids. Trimming removed 7 bases from V and 9 bases from J, with 13 bases in between. Germline V gene data show CDR1 as MNHNY and CDR2 as SVGAGI (reference sequence). The CDR3 reads CASTTIEGSPLHF. The DNA for the CDR3 is TGTGCCAGCACAACGATAGAGGGTTCACCCCTCCACTTT.

This clone was detected a few times. The gene calls are TRBV30 and TRBJ1-1, with a tentative D call TRBD1 (5 bases). The length of the CDR3 is 12 residues. Deletions cut 3 bases from V and 4 bases from J, with 9 bases between. Germline CDR1 is GTSNPN and CDR2 is SVGIG (reference sequence). The CDR3 spells CAWRGVSTEAFF. The CDR3 DNA sequence: TGTGCCTGGAGGGGGGTAAGCACTGAAGCTTTCTTT.

This chain joins TRBV7-2 and TRBJ1-2; 12 bases fit TRBD1. Per germline, CDR1 SGHTA and CDR2 FQGNSA. The CDR3 contains 15 residues. V dropped 5 bases and J dropped 4; count of bases not matched to a gene: 5. The chain's CDR3 is CASSPGTGGAYGYTF. For the CDR3, the DNA is TGTGCCAGCAGCCCCGGGACAGGGGGCGCCTATGGCTACACCTTC.

This clone was seen a single time. CDR3 DNA: TGTGCCAGCAGACTCGCGGGGGGCCACGAGCAGTACTTC. Translating gives CASRLAGGHEQYF. V usage is TRBV6-5 and J usage is TRBJ2-7; 8 nucleotides align to TRBD2. Trimming removed 6 bases from V and 5 bases from J; junction bases left unmatched: 6. This CDR3 has 13 amino acids. Germline values: CDR1 MNHEY, CDR2 SVGAGI.

The V gene is TRBV5-6, the J gene TRBJ2-7; 9 positions agree with TRBD1. The CDR3 is 15 amino acids. The germline V gene has CDR1 SGHDT and CDR2 YYEEEE. V trimming: 4 bases; J trimming: 1 base; junction bases outside the gene matches: 6. In DNA form, the CDR3 reads TGTGCCAGCAGCCGAGACAGGGGGATTTCCTACGAGCAGTACTTC. This sequence encodes CASSRDRGISYEQYF.

The chain uses TRBV5-6 and TRBJ1-2, with 7 bases fitting TRBD1. V lost 4 bases to trimming and J lost 8 bases; unmatched junction nucleotides: 8. This CDR3 is 13 amino acids long. CDR1 and CDR2 (germline): SGHDT, YYEEEE. The CDR3 reads CASSRDSRRGYTF. The CDR3 DNA is TGTGCCAGCAGCCGGGACAGCCGAAGGGGCTACACCTTC.

The V and J genes are TRBV11-2 and TRBJ2-3; D might be TRBD1 or TRBD2, each matching 5 bases. This CDR3 region has 16 residues. The V end was cut by 1 base, the J end by 1 base, with 12 bases between. Germline lookup yields CDR1 SGHAT and CDR2 FQNNGV. The CDR3 spells CASSLGWGYRTDTQYF. The CDR3 nucleotides read TGTGCCAGCAGCTTAGGGTGGGGGTATCGCACAGATACGCAGTATTTT. Full variable domain (rest looked up from reference TRBV11-2 and TRBJ2-3): EAGVAQSPRYKIIEKRQSVAFWCNPISGHATLYWYQQILGQGPKLLIQFQNNGVVDDSQLPKDRFSAERLKGVDSTLKIQPAKLEDSAVYLCASSLGWGYRTDTQYFGPGTRLTVL.

The rearrangement links TRBV25-1 to TRBJ1-4; weak D call: TRBD1 (5 bases). Germline V CDR1 and CDR2: MGHDK, SYGVNS. Trimming pared 6 bases from V and 6 bases from J, leaving 17 bases between. The CDR3 covers 15 residues. CDR3: CASSGPGTRHEKLFF. DNA for the CDR3: TGTGCCAGCAGCGGCCCCGGGACTAGGCATGAAAAACTGTTTTTT.

This clone occurred once. The rearrangement links TRBV6-5 to TRBJ1-3; tentatively, D is TRBD1 (6 bases). Per the germline V gene, CDR1 is MNHEY and CDR2 is SVGAGI. Trimming cost V 2 bases and J 1 base, with 6 bases left between them. The CDR3 runs to 14 residues. CDR3 residues: CASSYGTSGNTIYF. CDR3 coding DNA: TGTGCCAGCAGTTACGGGACATCTGGAAACACCATATATTTT.

This chain joins TRBV6-4 and TRBJ1-2; 9 bases match TRBD1. After removal of 3 bases from V and 5 bases from J, the junction contained 10 bases not matched to a gene. Per the germline V gene, CDR1 is MRHNA and CDR2 is SNTAGT. The CDR3 contains 16 residues. Here the CDR3 DNA reads TGTGCCAGCAGTGAACAAACCGGGACAGGGAATTATGGCTACACCTTC. As protein: CASSEQTGTGNYGYTF.

This clone came up once. V usage is TRBV19 and J usage is TRBJ2-5, with 11 positions matching TRBD2. J was trimmed by 1 base and V by 6 bases; bases with no gene match: 7. The CDR3 extends over 16 amino acids. Germline V gene sequence: CDR1 LNHDA, CDR2 SQIVND (reference sequence). CDR3 DNA: TGTGCCAGTAGCCCAATTAGCGGGAGGGCCCAAGAGACCCAGTACTTC. This gives the protein CASSPISGRAQETQYF.

This chain connects TRBV19 to TRBJ2-3; 7 nucleotides line up with TRBD2. Germline-derived CDR1 and CDR2 are LNHDA and SQIVND (reference sequence). The CDR3 loop spans 15 amino acids. V lost 3 bases, J lost 0 bases, and 3 bases stayed unmatched. The CDR3 sequence: CASSMAGESTDTQYF. CDR3 nucleotide sequence: TGTGCCAGTAGTATGGCGGGAGAGAGCACAGATACGCAGTATTTT.

V usage is TRBV5-6 and J usage is TRBJ2-3; TRBD2 matches at 10 bases. Germline CDR1 is SGHDT and CDR2 is YYEEEE. CDR3 size: 16 residues. The V and J ends lost 2 bases and 0 bases, in that order; junction bases with no gene match: 3. The CDR3 region is CASSLLAGTSTDTQYF. CDR3 DNA sequence: TGTGCCAGCAGCTTACTAGCGGGAACTAGCACAGATACGCAGTATTTT.

The gene calls are TRBV29-1 and TRBJ2-1; D may be TRBD2 (6 bases). The CDR3 consists of 12 residues. V lost 5 bases, J lost 7 bases, and 12 bases lay in between. Germline V CDR1 and CDR2: SQVTM, ANQGSEA. The CDR3 coding sequence is TGCAGCGTTTCCGGGACTTTTAATGAGCAGTTCTTC. Its translation: CSVSGTFNEQFF.

The chain links TRBV19 to TRBJ1-2; no clear D gene. Looked up from germline, CDR1 is LNHDA and CDR2 is SQIVND (reference sequence). Deletions cut 3 bases from V and 1 base from J, with 15 bases between. The CDR3 sequence is 16 residues long. The CDR3 reads CASSMPDGAINYGYTF. CDR3 sequence (DNA): TGTGCCAGTAGTATGCCGGACGGAGCGATTAACTATGGCTACACCTTC. Using reference TRBV19 and TRBJ1-2 for the parts outside the CDR3, the full variable domain is DGGITQSPKYLFRKEGQNVTLSCEQNLNHDAMYWYRQDPGQGLRLIYYSQIVNDFQKGDIAEGYSVSREKKESFPLTVTSAQKNPTAFYLCASSMPDGAINYGYTFGSGTRLTVV.

The chain has TRBV2 and TRBJ1-5, with TRBD1 matching over 8 bases. The germline V gene encodes CDR1 SNHLY and CDR2 FYNNEI. CDR3 length equals 16 residues. Trimming took 6 bases from V and 5 from J; bases not matched to a gene: 12. This CDR3 reads CASSGSDRVSDQPQHF. CDR3 in DNA: TGTGCCAGCAGCGGATCGGACAGGGTTTCTGATCAGCCCCAGCATTTT.